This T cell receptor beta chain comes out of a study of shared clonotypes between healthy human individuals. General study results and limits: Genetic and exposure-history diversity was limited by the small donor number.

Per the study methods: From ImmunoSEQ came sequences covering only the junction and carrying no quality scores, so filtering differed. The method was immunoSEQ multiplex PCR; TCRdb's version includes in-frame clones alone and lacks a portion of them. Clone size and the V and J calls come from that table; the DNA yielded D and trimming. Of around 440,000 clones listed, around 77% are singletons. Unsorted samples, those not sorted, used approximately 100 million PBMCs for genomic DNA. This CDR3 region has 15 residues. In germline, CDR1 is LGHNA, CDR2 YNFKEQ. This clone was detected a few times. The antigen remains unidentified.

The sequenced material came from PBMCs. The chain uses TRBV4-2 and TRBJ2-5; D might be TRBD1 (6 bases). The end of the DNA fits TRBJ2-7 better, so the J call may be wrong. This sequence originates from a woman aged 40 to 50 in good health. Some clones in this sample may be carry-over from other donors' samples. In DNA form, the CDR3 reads TGTGCCAGCAGCCAGTTGGGGGACAAGACCTACGAGCAGTACTTC. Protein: CASSQLGDKTYEQYF.